This T cell receptor (beta chain) came from a study of human T cells and chemical hapten exposure. The CDR3 is 14 residues long. Germline trimming cut 3 bases from V and 2 bases from J; bases unmatched to any gene: 1. The germline V gene has CDR1 SGDLS and CDR2 YYNGEE. Time point meaning: patch test 3, about 24 weeks after DPC sensitization. The treatment here: therapeutic diphenylcyclopropenone sensitization with weekly scalp DPC. TCRdb fed the RACE reads into MiXCR, producing one record per CDR3 protein. The data hold about 190,000 distinct CDR3 sequences, with under 30% observed a single time. The chain carries TRBV9 and TRBJ2-7, with 11 bases aligning to TRBD2. The sequence came from a woman in her thirties or forties with alopecia areata. Some clones in this sample may be carry-over from other donors' samples. The sample in question was whole blood, obtained in connection with sensitization to the hapten diphenylcyclopropenone (DPC). In DNA, the CDR3 is TGTGCCAGCAGCGCACTAGCGGGGGCCTACGAGCAGTACTTC. This codes for CASSALAGAYEQYF.